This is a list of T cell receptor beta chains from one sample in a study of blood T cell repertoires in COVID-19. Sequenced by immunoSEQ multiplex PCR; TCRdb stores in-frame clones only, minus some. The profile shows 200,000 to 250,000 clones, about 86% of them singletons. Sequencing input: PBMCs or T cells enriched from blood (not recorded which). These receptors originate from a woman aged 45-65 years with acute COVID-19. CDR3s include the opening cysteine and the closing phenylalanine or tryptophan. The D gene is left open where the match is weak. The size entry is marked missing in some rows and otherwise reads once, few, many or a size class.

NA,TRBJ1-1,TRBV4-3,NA,CASSQQTANTEAFF,TGCGCCAGCAGCCAACAGACAGCGAACACTGAAGCTTTCTTT
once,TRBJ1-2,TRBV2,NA,CASSEAQGTDYGYTF,TGTGCCAGCAGTGAAGCGCAGGGCACCGACTATGGCTACACCTTC
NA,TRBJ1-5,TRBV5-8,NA,CASSTTEYQPQHF,TGTGCCAGCAGCACCACCGAGTATCAGCCCCAGCATTTT
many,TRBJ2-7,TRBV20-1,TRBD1,CSASTPGTGFSYEQYF,TGCAGTGCTAGTACTCCCGGGACAGGGTTCTCCTACGAGCAGTACTTC
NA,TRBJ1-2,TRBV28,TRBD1,CASSRQGFGYTF,TGTGCCAGCAGCAGACAGGGGTTTGGCTACACCTTC
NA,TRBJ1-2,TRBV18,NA,CASSTGDANYGYTF,TGTGCCAGCTCGACGGGGGACGCTAACTATGGCTACACCTTC
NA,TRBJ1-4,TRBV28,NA,CASSPPGQSGKLFF,TGTGCCAGCAGCCCTCCCGGACAGTCGGGGAAACTGTTTTTT
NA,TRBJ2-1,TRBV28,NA,CASSLPTRGNEQFF,TGTGCCAGCAGTCTCCCCACCCGGGGCAATGAGCAGTTCTTC
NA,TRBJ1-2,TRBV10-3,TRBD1,CAISETGTGNGYTF,TGTGCCATCAGTGAGACCGGGACAGGGAACGGCTACACCTTC
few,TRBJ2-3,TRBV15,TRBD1,CATSRAFHRDRGLFFTDTQYF,TGTGCCACCAGCAGAGCTTTTCACCGGGACAGGGGACTATTCTTCACAGATACGCAGTATTTT
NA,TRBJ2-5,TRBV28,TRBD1,CASSFPRDRAQETQYF,TGTGCCAGCAGTTTCCCCCGGGACAGAGCACAAGAGACCCAGTACTTC
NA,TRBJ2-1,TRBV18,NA,CASSPPNSLSGNEQFF,TGTGCCAGCTCACCACCGAACAGTCTGAGTGGCAATGAGCAGTTCTTC
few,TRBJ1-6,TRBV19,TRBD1,CASSVGQGGSPLHF,TGTGCCAGTAGTGTGGGACAGGGCGGATCACCCCTCCACTTT
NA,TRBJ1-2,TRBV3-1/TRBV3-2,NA,CASSLGTATNYGYTF,TGTGCCAGCAGCCTTGGCACAGCCACTAACTATGGCTACACCTTC
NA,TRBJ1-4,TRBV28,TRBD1,CASWAGGTNEKLFF,TGTGCCAGTTGGGCAGGGGGAACTAATGAAAAACTGTTTTTT
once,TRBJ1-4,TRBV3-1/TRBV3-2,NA,CASSHQGLEKLFF,TGTGCCAGCAGCCATCAGGGTCTTGAAAAACTGTTTTTT
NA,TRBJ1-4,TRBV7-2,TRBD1,CASSLGQAINEKLFF,TGTGCCAGCAGCTTGGGACAGGCGATTAATGAAAAACTGTTTTTT
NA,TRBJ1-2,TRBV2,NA,CASSVQGYGYTF,TGTGCCAGCAGTGTCCAGGGCTATGGCTACACCTTC
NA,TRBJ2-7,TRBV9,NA,CASSVGTPTYEQYF,TGTGCCAGCAGCGTCGGGACACCTACCTACGAGCAGTACTTC
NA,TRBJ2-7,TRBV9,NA,CASSGQGAYEQYF,TGTGCCAGCAGCGGACAAGGGGCCTACGAGCAGTACTTC
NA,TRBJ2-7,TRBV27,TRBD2,CASSATGTSRSKYEQYF,TGTGCCAGCAGTGCAACCGGGACTAGCAGGAGTAAGTACGAGCAGTACTTC
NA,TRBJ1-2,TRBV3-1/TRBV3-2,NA,CASSDRPNREGYGYTF,TGTGCCAGCAGCGACAGACCGAACAGGGAGGGATATGGCTACACCTTC
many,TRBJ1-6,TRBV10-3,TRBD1,CAIQGTGNSPLHF,TGTGCCATACAGGGGACGGGAAATTCACCCCTCCACTTT